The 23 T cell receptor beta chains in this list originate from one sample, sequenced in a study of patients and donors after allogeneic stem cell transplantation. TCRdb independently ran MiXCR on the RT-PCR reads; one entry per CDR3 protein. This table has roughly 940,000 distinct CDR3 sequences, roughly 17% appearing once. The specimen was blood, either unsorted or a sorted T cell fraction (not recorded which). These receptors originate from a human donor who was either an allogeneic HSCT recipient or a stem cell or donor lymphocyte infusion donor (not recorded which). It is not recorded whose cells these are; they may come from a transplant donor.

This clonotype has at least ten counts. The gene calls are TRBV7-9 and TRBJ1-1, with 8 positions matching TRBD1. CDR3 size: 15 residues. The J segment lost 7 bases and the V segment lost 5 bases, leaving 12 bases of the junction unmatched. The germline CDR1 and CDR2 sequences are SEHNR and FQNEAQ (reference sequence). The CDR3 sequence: CASSATGTGSGEAFF. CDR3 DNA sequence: TGTGCCAGCAGCGCGACCGGGACAGGATCAGGTGAAGCTTTCTTT.

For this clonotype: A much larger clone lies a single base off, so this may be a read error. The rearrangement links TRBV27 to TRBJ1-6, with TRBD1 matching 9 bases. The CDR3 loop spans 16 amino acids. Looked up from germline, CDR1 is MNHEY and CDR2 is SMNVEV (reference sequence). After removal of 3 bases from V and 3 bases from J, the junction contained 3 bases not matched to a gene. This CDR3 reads CASSFTGGFYNSPLHF. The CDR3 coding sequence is TGTGCCAGCAGTTTTACAGGGGGCTTCTATAATTCACCCCTCCACTTT.

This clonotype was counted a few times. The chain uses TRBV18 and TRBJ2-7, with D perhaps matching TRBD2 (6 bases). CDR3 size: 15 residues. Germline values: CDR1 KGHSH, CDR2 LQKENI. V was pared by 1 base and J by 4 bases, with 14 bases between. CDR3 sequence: CASSPLSGVGYEQYF. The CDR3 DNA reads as TGTGCCAGCTCACCACTGTCGGGGGTGGGGTACGAGCAGTACTTC.

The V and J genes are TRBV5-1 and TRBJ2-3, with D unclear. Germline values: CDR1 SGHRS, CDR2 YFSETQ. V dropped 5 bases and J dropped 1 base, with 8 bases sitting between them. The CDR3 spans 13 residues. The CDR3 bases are TGCGCCAGCAGGCCCCGGGGCACAGATACGCAGTATTTT. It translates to CASRPRGTDTQYF.

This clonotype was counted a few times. As DNA, the CDR3 is TGTGCCACGGGCCCCACACAGCCCCAGCATTTT. Its translation is CATGPTQPQHF. The chain recombines TRBV24-1 with TRBJ1-5; the D is unclear. Germline CDR1 KGHDR, CDR2 SFDVKD. This CDR3 region has 11 residues. V lost 10 bases and J 7 bases, leaving 10 bases between the germline ends.

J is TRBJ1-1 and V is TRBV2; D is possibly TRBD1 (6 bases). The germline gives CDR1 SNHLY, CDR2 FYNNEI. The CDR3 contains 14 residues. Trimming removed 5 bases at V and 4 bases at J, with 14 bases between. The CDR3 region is CASSRQVEGTEAFF. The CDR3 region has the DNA TGTGCCAGCAGTAGACAGGTGGAGGGCACTGAAGCTTTCTTT.

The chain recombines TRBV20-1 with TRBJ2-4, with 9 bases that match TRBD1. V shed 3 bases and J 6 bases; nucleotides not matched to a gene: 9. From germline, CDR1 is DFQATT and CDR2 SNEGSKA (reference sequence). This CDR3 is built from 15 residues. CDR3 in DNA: TGCAGTGCTAGGGAACCCGGGACAGGGAGAAACATTCAGTACTTC. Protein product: CSAREPGTGRNIQYF.

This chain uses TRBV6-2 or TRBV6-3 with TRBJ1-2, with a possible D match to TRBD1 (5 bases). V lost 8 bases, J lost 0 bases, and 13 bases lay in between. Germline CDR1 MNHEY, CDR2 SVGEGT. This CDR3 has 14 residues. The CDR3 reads CASLAGRANYGYTF. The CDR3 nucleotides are TGTGCCAGCCTGGCAGGGAGGGCTAACTATGGCTACACCTTC.

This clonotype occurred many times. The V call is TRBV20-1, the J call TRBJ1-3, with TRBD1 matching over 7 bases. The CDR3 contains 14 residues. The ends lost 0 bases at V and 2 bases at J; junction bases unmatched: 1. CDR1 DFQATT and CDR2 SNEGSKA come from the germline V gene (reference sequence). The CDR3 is CSARDGTAGNTIYF. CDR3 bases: TGCAGTGCTAGAGATGGGACAGCTGGAAACACCATATATTTT.

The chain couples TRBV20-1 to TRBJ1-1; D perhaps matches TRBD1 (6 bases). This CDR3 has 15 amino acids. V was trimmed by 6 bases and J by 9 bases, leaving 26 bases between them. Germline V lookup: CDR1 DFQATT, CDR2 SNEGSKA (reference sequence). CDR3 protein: CSARDPWGADGKAFF. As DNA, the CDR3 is TGCAGTGCCCGTGATCCCTGGGGGGCTGATGGTAAAGCTTTCTTT.

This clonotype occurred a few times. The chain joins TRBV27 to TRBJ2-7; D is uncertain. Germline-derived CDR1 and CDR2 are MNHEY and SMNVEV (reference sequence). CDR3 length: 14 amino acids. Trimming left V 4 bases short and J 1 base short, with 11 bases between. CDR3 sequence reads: CASSSITASYEQYF. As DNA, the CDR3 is TGTGCCAGCAGTTCGATAACAGCGTCCTACGAGCAGTACTTC.

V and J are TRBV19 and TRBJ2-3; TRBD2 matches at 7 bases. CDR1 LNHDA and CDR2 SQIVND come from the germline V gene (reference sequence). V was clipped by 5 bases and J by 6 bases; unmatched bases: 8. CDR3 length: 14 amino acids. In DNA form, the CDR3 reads TGTGCCAGTAGTCTAACTACTAGCGCGGATACGCAGTATTTT. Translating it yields CASSLTTSADTQYF.

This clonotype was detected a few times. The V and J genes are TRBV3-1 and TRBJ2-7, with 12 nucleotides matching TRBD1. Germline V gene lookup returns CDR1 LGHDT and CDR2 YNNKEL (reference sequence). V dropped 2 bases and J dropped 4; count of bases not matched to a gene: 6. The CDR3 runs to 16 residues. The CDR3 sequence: CASSQYSGQGAYEQYF. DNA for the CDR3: TGTGCCAGCAGCCAATATTCGGGACAGGGGGCTTACGAGCAGTACTTC.

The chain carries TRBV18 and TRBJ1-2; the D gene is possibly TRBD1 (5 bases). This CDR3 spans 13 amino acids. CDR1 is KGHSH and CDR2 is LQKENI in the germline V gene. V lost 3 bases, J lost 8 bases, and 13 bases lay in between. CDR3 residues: CASSPGPPIGYTF. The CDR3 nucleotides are TGTGCCAGCTCACCGGGACCGCCAATCGGCTACACCTTC.

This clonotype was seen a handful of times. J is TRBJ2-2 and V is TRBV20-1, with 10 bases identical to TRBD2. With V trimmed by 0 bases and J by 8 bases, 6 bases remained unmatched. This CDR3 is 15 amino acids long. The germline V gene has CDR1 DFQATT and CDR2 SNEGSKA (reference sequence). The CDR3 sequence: CSARELAGSPGELFF. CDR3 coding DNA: TGCAGTGCTAGAGAACTAGCGGGGTCACCAGGGGAGCTGTTTTTT.

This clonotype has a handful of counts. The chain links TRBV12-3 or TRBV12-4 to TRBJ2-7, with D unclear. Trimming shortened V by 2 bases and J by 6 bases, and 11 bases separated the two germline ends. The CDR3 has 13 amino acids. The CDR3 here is CASSLKGSGEQYF. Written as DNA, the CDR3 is TGTGCCAGCAGTTTAAAGGGATCCGGCGAGCAGTACTTC.

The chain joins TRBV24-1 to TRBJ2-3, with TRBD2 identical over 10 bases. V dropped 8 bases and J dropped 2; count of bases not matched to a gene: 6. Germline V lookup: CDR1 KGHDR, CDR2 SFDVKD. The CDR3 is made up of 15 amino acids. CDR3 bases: TGTGCCACCAAAGGGACTAGCGCCGTCACAGATACGCAGTATTTT. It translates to CATKGTSAVTDTQYF.

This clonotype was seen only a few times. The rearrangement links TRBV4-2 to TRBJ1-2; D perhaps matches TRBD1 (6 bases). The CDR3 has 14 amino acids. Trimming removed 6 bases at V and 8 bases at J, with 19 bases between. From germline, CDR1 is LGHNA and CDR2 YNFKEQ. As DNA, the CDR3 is TGTGCCAGCAGTCCCCCGGGGGGCTCTGGGGGCTACACCTTC. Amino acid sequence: CASSPPGGSGGYTF.

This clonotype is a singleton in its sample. The CDR3 nucleotides are TGTGCCAGCAGCTTAACTATAATCGGCGGGGAGCTGTTTTTT. Amino acids: CASSLTIIGGELFF. The rearrangement uses TRBV7-2 and TRBJ2-2; the D is unclear. Germline assignment: CDR1 SGHTA and CDR2 FQGNSA. The CDR3 is 14 residues long. V lost 2 bases and J lost 7, with 11 bases in between.

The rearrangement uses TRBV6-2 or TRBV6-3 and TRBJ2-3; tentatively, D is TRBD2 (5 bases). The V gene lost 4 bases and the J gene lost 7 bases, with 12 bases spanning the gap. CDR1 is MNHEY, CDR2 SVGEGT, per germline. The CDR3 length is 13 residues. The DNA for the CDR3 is TGTGCCAGCAGTTCCCGGACTCCCTATACGCAGTATTTT. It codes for CASSSRTPYTQYF.

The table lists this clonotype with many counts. In DNA form, the CDR3 reads TGTGCCAGCAGGTCGGGGGGCGGGCAGCCCCAGCATTTT. The encoded protein is CASRSGGGQPQHF. The rearrangement joins TRBV12-3 or TRBV12-4 to TRBJ1-5, with D perhaps matching TRBD1 (6 bases). This CDR3 is built from 13 residues. The germline V and J ends were trimmed by 6 bases and 7 bases, with 13 bases remaining between them.

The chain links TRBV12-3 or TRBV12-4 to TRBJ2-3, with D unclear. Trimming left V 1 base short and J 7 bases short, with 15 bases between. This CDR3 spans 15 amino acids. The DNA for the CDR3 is TGTGCCAGCAGTTTAGGACCAGCCGCTGATCATACGCAGTATTTT. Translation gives CASSLGPAADHTQYF.

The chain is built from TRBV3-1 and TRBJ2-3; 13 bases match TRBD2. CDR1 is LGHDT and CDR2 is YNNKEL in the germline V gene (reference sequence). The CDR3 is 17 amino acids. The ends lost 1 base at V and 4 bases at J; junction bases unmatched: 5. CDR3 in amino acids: CASSQARLAGGPDTQYF. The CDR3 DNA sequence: TGTGCCAGCAGCCAAGCACGACTAGCGGGGGGCCCAGATACGCAGTATTTT.